Shown below are 30 T cell receptor beta chains from a single sample sequenced in a study of shared clonotypes between healthy human individuals. Method: immunoSEQ multiplex PCR; TCRdb's copy keeps in-frame clones and lacks some. The table records approximately 2.1 million clones, 93% of them present only once. Source material: naive CD4+ T cells from PBMCs. Subset in this sample: CD45RA+ positively selected. Every receptor here comes from a young man in good health. Some clones in this sample may be carry-over from other donors' samples.

The chain joins TRBV11-2 to TRBJ2-4, with 7 positions matching TRBD2. Germline V gene lookup returns CDR1 SGHAT and CDR2 FQNNGV. The CDR3 covers 16 residues. Losses at the gene ends were 5 bases for V and 2 bases for J; bases not matched to a gene: 9. CDR3 DNA sequence: TGTGCCAGCAGCCCCCGGGGGGTCGGGACCAAAAACATTCAGTACTTC. This gives the protein CASSPRGVGTKNIQYF. Together with reference TRBV11-2 and TRBJ2-4, the CDR3 gives the full variable domain: EAGVAQSPRYKIIEKRQSVAFWCNPISGHATLYWYQQILGQGPKLLIQFQNNGVVDDSQLPKDRFSAERLKGVDSTLKIQPAKLEDSAVYLCASSPRGVGTKNIQYFGAGTRLSVL.

This clone was detected once. This sequence joins TRBV11-2 and TRBJ1-1; perhaps TRBD1 as D (6 bases). CDR3 length: 14 residues. CDR1 is SGHAT and CDR2 is FQNNGV in the germline V gene. The ends were cut back, 5 bases at V and 4 bases at J, with 14 bases in the middle. The CDR3 DNA is TGTGCCAGCAGCAGTAGGGGGGTTAGCACTGAAGCTTTCTTT. As protein: CASSSRGVSTEAFF. Variable domain in full (rest from reference TRBV11-2 and TRBJ1-1): EAGVAQSPRYKIIEKRQSVAFWCNPISGHATLYWYQQILGQGPKLLIQFQNNGVVDDSQLPKDRFSAERLKGVDSTLKIQPAKLEDSAVYLCASSSRGVSTEAFFGQGTRLTVV.

The chain couples TRBV27 to TRBJ2-7; D is unresolved. Germline V gives CDR1 MNHEY, CDR2 SMNVEV (reference sequence). The CDR3 extends over 15 amino acids. The V end was cut by 6 bases, the J end by 6 bases, with 21 bases between. The CDR3 here is CASSRRADTPVEQYF. Here the CDR3 DNA reads TGTGCCAGCAGCCGTAGGGCGGATACTCCTGTCGAGCAGTACTTC.

V usage is TRBV29-1 and J usage is TRBJ2-2, with D possibly TRBD1 on 6 matching bases. Trimming removed 6 bases at V and 7 bases at J, with 18 bases between. From germline, CDR1 is SQVTM and CDR2 ANQGSEA. This CDR3 is 14 amino acids long. In DNA, the CDR3 is TGCAGCGTGGCAGGACAGCTTTTTGGCGGGGAGCTGTTTTTT. Translating gives CSVAGQLFGGELFF.

About this clone: The identical CDR3 is also encoded by other nucleotide sequences in the sample. This sequence joins TRBV4-3 and TRBJ2-3, with D possibly matching TRBD2 (5 bases). This CDR3 has 14 amino acids. Deletions cut 3 bases from V and 0 bases from J, with 7 bases between. Looked up from germline, CDR1 is LGHNA and CDR2 is YSLEER. This chain's CDR3 is CASSQGGSTDTQYF. CDR3 nucleotides: TGCGCCAGCAGCCAGGGCGGGAGCACAGATACGCAGTATTTT.

The chain couples TRBV4-2 to TRBJ2-3; D may be TRBD2 (6 bases). V was trimmed by 4 bases and J by 6 bases, leaving 14 bases between them. Germline CDR1 reads LGHNA; CDR2 reads YNFKEQ. The CDR3 has 14 residues. The chain's CDR3 is CASSRRVLADTQYF. CDR3 sequence (DNA): TGTGCCAGCAGCCGGAGGGTCTTAGCGGATACGCAGTATTTT.

In nucleotides, the CDR3 is TGTGCCAGCAGTCACGGACTGTTGGTTAATGAGCAGTTCTTC. Its translation is CASSHGLLVNEQFF. This rearrangement joins TRBV28 to TRBJ2-1; possibly TRBD2 for D (5 bases). V was trimmed by 5 bases and J by 7 bases, leaving 15 bases between them. Germline CDR1 MDHEN, CDR2 SYDVKM. There are 14 residues in the CDR3. Using reference TRBV28 and TRBJ2-1 for the parts outside the CDR3, the full variable domain is DVKVTQSSRYLVKRTGEKVFLECVQDMDHENMFWYRQDPGLGLRLIYFSYDVKMKEKGDIPEGYSVSREKKERFSLILESASTNQTSMYLCASSHGLLVNEQFFGPGTRLTVL.

Notes on this clone: Different DNA sequences within this sample yield the same CDR3. CDR3 sequence (DNA): TGTGCCAGCAGGGGCACTAGCGGTAGGGACGAGCAGTACTTC. Amino acids: CASRGTSGRDEQYF. V usage is TRBV2 and J usage is TRBJ2-7; 8 nucleotides agree with TRBD2. With 6 bases clipped from V and 5 bases from J, the junction kept 9 bases outside the gene matches. The V gene's germline CDR1 is SNHLY and CDR2 FYNNEI. CDR3 length: 14 residues.

This rearrangement joins TRBV5-6 to TRBJ1-2; D gene ambiguous. Germline assignment: CDR1 SGHDT and CDR2 YYEEEE. V lost 1 base to trimming and J lost 3 bases, with 7 bases between them. The CDR3 contains 13 residues. CDR3 sequence reads: CASSLTRYYGYTF. The CDR3 bases are TGTGCCAGCAGCTTGACCCGTTACTATGGCTACACCTTC.

Of note for this clone: Other nucleotide sequences from this sample produce the same CDR3. The chain combines TRBV28 with TRBJ2-4; D remains unclear. The CDR3 has 14 residues. CDR1 MDHEN and CDR2 SYDVKM come from the germline V gene. V was trimmed by 5 bases and J by 0 bases, leaving 8 bases between them. DNA of the CDR3: TGTGCCAGCAGTCCTGGGTTAGCCAAAAACATTCAGTACTTC. It is translated as CASSPGLAKNIQYF.

As concerns this clone: Other DNA sequences in this sample translate to the same CDR3. The chain carries TRBV7-6 and TRBJ2-7; a possible D gene is TRBD1 (6 bases). CDR3 length: 14 amino acids. Trimming took 2 bases from V and 0 from J, leaving 8 bases between them. CDR1 SGHVS and CDR2 FNYEAQ come from the germline V gene. CDR3 sequence (DNA): TGTGCCAGCAGCTTAAACAGGGACTCCTACGAGCAGTACTTC. Protein product: CASSLNRDSYEQYF.

The chain couples TRBV5-4 to TRBJ2-7; 8 bases fit TRBD1. CDR1 SGHNT and CDR2 YYREEE come from the germline V gene (reference sequence). With 5 bases clipped from V and 2 bases from J, the junction kept 6 bases outside the gene matches. The CDR3 runs to 14 residues. CDR3 protein: CASRWDRSTYEQYF. CDR3 bases: TGTGCCAGCAGGTGGGACAGGAGCACCTACGAGCAGTACTTC.

The J gene is TRBJ1-1, the V gene TRBV6-4; D remains ambiguous. CDR1 MRHNA and CDR2 SNTAGT come from the germline V gene. The CDR3 has 13 amino acids. V was pared by 3 bases and J by 1 base, with 6 bases between. The CDR3 nucleotides are TGTGCCAGCAGTGAGTGGAAGAACACTGAAGCTTTCTTT. Protein sequence: CASSEWKNTEAFF.

The chain links TRBV5-1 to TRBJ2-7; D is perhaps TRBD2 (6 bases). V lost 0 bases and J 6 bases, leaving 13 bases between the germline ends. Germline-derived CDR1 and CDR2 are SGHRS and YFSETQ. The CDR3 covers 14 residues. In DNA, the CDR3 is TGCGCCAGCAGCTTGGCCCCCGGGGGTGGCGAGCAGTACTTC. It translates to CASSLAPGGGEQYF. The full variable domain, with the rest looked up from reference TRBV5-1 and TRBJ2-7, is KAGVTQTPRYLIKTRGQQVTLSCSPISGHRSVSWYQQTPGQGLQFLFEYFSETQRNKGNFPGRFSGRQFSNSRSEMNVSTLELGDSALYLCASSLAPGGGEQYFGPGTRLTVT.

J is TRBJ2-7 and V is TRBV2; D unresolved. Germline V gene lookup returns CDR1 SNHLY and CDR2 FYNNEI. V lost 3 bases, J lost 2 bases, and 11 bases lay in between. The CDR3 is 14 amino acids. The CDR3 region is CASSDSLRAYEQYF. The CDR3, as DNA: TGTGCCAGCAGTGACAGCCTTCGCGCCTACGAGCAGTACTTC.

The CDR3 DNA reads TGTGCCAGCAGCCTTAGTCCCGGGAGTCCAGAGACCCAGTACTTC. Protein product: CASSLSPGSPETQYF. The chain employs TRBV9 and TRBJ2-5; D may be TRBD2 (6 bases). The V and J ends lost 4 bases and 4 bases respectively, with 17 bases between them. Germline lookup yields CDR1 SGDLS and CDR2 YYNGEE. This CDR3 is 15 amino acids long. Filled out from reference TRBV9 and TRBJ2-5, the complete variable domain reads DSGVTQTPKHLITATGQRVTLRCSPRSGDLSVYWYQQSLDQGLQFLIQYYNGEERAKGNILERFSAQQFPDLHSELNLSSLELGDSALYFCASSLSPGSPETQYFGPGTRLLVL.

CDR3 sequence reads: CASSPGANTGELFF. CDR3 sequence (DNA): TGTGCCAGCAGCCCCGGGGCGAACACCGGGGAGCTGTTTTTT. The gene calls are TRBV11-2 and TRBJ2-2; a weak D match, TRBD2 (5 bases). Germline CDR1 is SGHAT and CDR2 is FQNNGV. With 5 bases removed from V and 0 bases from J, the gap between germline ends came to 7 bases. The CDR3 runs 14 residues.

The chain uses TRBV18 and TRBJ1-4; D is possibly TRBD1 (5 bases). This CDR3 is 16 amino acids long. Germline CDR1 is KGHSH and CDR2 is LQKENI. V dropped 0 bases and J dropped 8 bases, with 16 bases sitting between them. The CDR3 here is CASSPPRIGSGEKLFF. For the CDR3, the DNA is TGTGCCAGCTCACCACCGAGAATCGGATCAGGGGAAAAACTGTTTTTT. Full variable domain (missing parts from reference TRBV18 and TRBJ1-4): NAGVMQNPRHLVRRRGQEARLRCSPMKGHSHVYWYRQLPEEGLKFMVYLQKENIIDESGMPKERFSAEFPKEGPSILRIQQVVRGDSAAYFCASSPPRIGSGEKLFFGSGTQLSVL.

The gene calls are TRBV28 and TRBJ2-2; 13 bases agree with TRBD2. The germline V gene encodes CDR1 MDHEN and CDR2 SYDVKM. The CDR3 is 17 residues long. V was clipped by 7 bases and J by 5 bases; unmatched bases: 10. The CDR3 DNA reads TGTGCCAGCATGAGTGGACTAGCGGGAGCAAGTACCGGGGAGCTGTTTTTT. Translated, it gives CASMSGLAGASTGELFF.

The chain has TRBV4-2 and TRBJ2-3; 13 bases line up with TRBD2. V shed 4 bases, J shed 4 bases, and the junction held 8 bases outside the gene matches. The CDR3 extends over 17 amino acids. Germline assignment: CDR1 LGHNA and CDR2 YNFKEQ. CDR3 loop: CASSRKGLAGDPDTQYF. The CDR3 nucleotides read TGTGCCAGCAGCCGCAAAGGACTAGCGGGAGACCCAGATACGCAGTATTTT.

The chain uses TRBV5-6 and TRBJ2-1; D ambiguous. The CDR3 has 17 amino acids. The germline gives CDR1 SGHDT, CDR2 YYEEEE. The V and J ends lost 0 bases and 3 bases respectively, with 16 bases between them. CDR3 sequence: CASSLVGRQNLYNEQFF. The CDR3, as DNA: TGTGCCAGCAGCTTGGTAGGTCGGCAGAATCTCTACAATGAGCAGTTCTTC.

The rearrangement joins TRBV6-9 to TRBJ2-1; 8 positions match TRBD1. CDR1 is MNHGY, CDR2 SVAAGI, per germline. The CDR3 consists of 14 residues. Unmatched junction bases numbered 8, after V lost 5 bases and J lost 8 bases. CDR3 loop: CASSTAQGADEQFF. The CDR3 coding sequence is TGTGCCAGCAGTACCGCCCAGGGGGCGGATGAGCAGTTCTTC.

This clone was counted a single time. In the same sample, other DNA sequences code for this CDR3. The gene calls are TRBV9 and TRBJ2-1; D gene uncertain. Trimming cost V 4 bases and J 0 bases, with 8 bases left between them. This CDR3 is built from 14 residues. Germline CDR1 reads SGDLS; CDR2 reads YYNGEE. In DNA form, the CDR3 reads TGTGCCAGCAGCCCCCAAGGCTCCTACAATGAGCAGTTCTTC. Its protein is CASSPQGSYNEQFF. The full variable domain, its missing parts supplied by reference TRBV9 and TRBJ2-1, is DSGVTQTPKHLITATGQRVTLRCSPRSGDLSVYWYQQSLDQGLQFLIQYYNGEERAKGNILERFSAQQFPDLHSELNLSSLELGDSALYFCASSPQGSYNEQFFGPGTRLTVL.

This chain connects TRBV29-1 to TRBJ2-7; D gene unclear. The CDR3 is 13 amino acids. CDR1 and CDR2 (germline): SQVTM, ANQGSEA. V was shortened by 5 bases and J by 3 bases, with 14 bases between the two germline ends. For the CDR3, the DNA is TGCAGCGTTAGTTTGACAACAGACTACGAGCAGTACTTC. It specifies CSVSLTTDYEQYF.

This sequence joins TRBV21-1 and TRBJ2-7; the table gives TRBD2 as D, unverified against the DNA. TRBV21-1 is an annotated pseudogene. The CDR3 covers 16 residues. The CDR3 region has the DNA TGTGCCAGCAGCAACCCGAGCGGGAGGCCCTCCTACGAGCAGTACTTC. Its translation is CASSNPSGRPSYEQYF.

The CDR3 DNA is TGTGCCAGCAGCCCTGGGACAGGGAATCGGGAGCAGTACTTC. It translates to CASSPGTGNREQYF. This rearrangement joins TRBV7-9 to TRBJ2-5, with 9 bases fitting TRBD1. V was pared by 5 bases and J by 11 bases, with 12 bases of the junction left unmatched. There are 14 residues in the CDR3. Germline V lookup: CDR1 SEHNR, CDR2 FQNEAQ (reference sequence).

The sample holds one count of this clone. This chain uses TRBV9 with TRBJ2-1; D gene unclear. The CDR3 totals 13 residues. From germline, CDR1 is SGDLS and CDR2 YYNGEE. Trimming took off 0 bases at V and 8 bases at J, with 9 bases between the two ends. CDR3 loop: CASSVEGVYEQFF. The CDR3 bases are TGTGCCAGCAGCGTAGAGGGCGTATATGAGCAGTTCTTC.

The gene calls are TRBV9 and TRBJ2-5; 9 positions agree with TRBD2. Germline CDR1 is SGDLS and CDR2 is YYNGEE. Losses at the gene ends were 0 bases for V and 4 bases for J; bases not matched to a gene: 7. CDR3 size: 16 residues. DNA of the CDR3: TGTGCCAGCAGCGTAGCGGCGGGAGGGCCGGGAGAGACCCAGTACTTC. It specifies CASSVAAGGPGETQYF.

The chain employs TRBV19 and TRBJ2-7; a possible D gene is TRBD2 (5 bases). This CDR3 has 15 residues. Germline CDR1 is LNHDA and CDR2 is SQIVND (reference sequence). Trimming removed 2 bases at V and 4 bases at J, with 15 bases between. CDR3 loop: CASSIKRTSNYEQYF. CDR3 DNA: TGTGCCAGTAGTATAAAGAGGACTTCTAATTACGAGCAGTACTTC. Full variable domain (outside the CDR3, taken from reference TRBV19 and TRBJ2-7): DGGITQSPKYLFRKEGQNVTLSCEQNLNHDAMYWYRQDPGQGLRLIYYSQIVNDFQKGDIAEGYSVSREKKESFPLTVTSAQKNPTAFYLCASSIKRTSNYEQYFGPGTRLTVT.

This clone has a single count. The genes are TRBV6-5 and TRBJ1-1, with a weak D call TRBD1 (6 bases). V lost 4 bases to trimming and J lost 6 bases, with 15 bases between them. This CDR3 contains 14 residues. CDR1 and CDR2 from the germline V gene are MNHEY and SVGAGI. The DNA for the CDR3 is TGTGCCAGCAGTTTTGGGGGGCGGATGGCTGAAGCTTTCTTT. It translates to CASSFGGRMAEAFF.